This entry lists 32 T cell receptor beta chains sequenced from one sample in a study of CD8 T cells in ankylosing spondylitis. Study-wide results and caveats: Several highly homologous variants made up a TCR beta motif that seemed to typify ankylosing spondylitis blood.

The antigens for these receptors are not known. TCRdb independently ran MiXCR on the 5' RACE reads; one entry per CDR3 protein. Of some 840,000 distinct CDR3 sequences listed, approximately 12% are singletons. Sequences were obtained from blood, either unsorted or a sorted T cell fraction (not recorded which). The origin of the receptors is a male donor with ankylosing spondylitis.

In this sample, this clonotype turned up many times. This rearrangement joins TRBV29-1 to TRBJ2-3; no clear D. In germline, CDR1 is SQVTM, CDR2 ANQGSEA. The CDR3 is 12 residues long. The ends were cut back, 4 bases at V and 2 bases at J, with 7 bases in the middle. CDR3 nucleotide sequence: TGCAGCGTTGGCTCGAACACAGATACGCAGTATTTT. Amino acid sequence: CSVGSNTDTQYF.

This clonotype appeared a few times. As DNA, the CDR3 is TGTGCCAGCAGCCCCCAGGGCCTTACCTACGAGCAGTACTTC. It translates to CASSPQGLTYEQYF. This rearrangement joins TRBV11-1 to TRBJ2-7; D is possibly TRBD1 (5 bases). CDR1 and CDR2 from the germline V gene are SGHAT and FQDESV (reference sequence). There are 14 residues in the CDR3. The V and J ends lost 5 bases and 2 bases respectively, with 13 bases between them.

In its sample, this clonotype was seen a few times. For the CDR3, the DNA is TGTGCCAGCTCCGAAGCGCGGGAGACGTTCGATACGCAGTATTTT. This gives the protein CASSEARETFDTQYF. V gene TRBV18 combines with J gene TRBJ2-3; 7 bases line up with TRBD2. The V and J ends lost 6 bases and 6 bases, in that order; junction bases with no gene match: 12. The CDR3 sequence is 15 residues long. Germline values: CDR1 KGHSH, CDR2 LQKENI.

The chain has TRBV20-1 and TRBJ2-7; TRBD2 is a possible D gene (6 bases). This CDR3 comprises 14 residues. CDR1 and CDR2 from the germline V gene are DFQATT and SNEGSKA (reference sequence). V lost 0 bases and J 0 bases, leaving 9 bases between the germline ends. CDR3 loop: CSARDFSGSYEQYF. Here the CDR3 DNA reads TGCAGTGCTAGAGACTTTAGCGGCTCCTACGAGCAGTACTTC.

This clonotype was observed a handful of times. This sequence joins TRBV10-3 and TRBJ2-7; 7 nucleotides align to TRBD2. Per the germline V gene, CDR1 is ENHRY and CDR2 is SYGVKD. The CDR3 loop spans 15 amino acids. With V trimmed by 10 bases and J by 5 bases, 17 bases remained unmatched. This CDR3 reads CATSLIGGSLDEQYF. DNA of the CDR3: TGTGCCACCTCCTTAATTGGCGGGAGCCTCGACGAGCAGTACTTC.

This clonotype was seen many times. The CDR3 is CASSQDRGYGYTF. CDR3 DNA: TGCGCCAGCAGCCAAGATAGGGGCTATGGCTACACCTTC. The chain employs TRBV4-3 and TRBJ1-2; tentatively, D is TRBD1 (5 bases). This CDR3 is built from 13 residues. Germline V gives CDR1 LGHNA, CDR2 YSLEER. V lost 0 bases to trimming and J lost 4 bases, with 6 bases between them.

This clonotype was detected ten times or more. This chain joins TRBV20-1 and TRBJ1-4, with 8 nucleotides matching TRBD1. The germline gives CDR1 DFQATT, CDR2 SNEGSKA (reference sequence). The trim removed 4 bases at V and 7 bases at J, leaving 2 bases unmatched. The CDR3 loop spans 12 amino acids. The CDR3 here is CSANRGSEKLFF. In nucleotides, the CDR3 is TGCAGTGCTAACAGGGGGAGTGAAAAACTGTTTTTT.

The CDR3 region has the DNA TGTGCCAGCTCACCACCGTACAGGGCAGCTGGAAACACCATATATTTT. This sequence encodes CASSPPYRAAGNTIYF. This chain links TRBV18 with TRBJ1-3; D is perhaps TRBD1 (6 bases). V was clipped by 0 bases and J by 2 bases, with 11 bases between them. The CDR3 covers 16 residues. The germline gives CDR1 KGHSH, CDR2 LQKENI.

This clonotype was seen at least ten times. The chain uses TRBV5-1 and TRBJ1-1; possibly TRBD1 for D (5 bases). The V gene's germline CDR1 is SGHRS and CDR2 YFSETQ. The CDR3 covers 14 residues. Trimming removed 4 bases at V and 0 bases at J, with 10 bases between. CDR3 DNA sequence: TGCGCCAGCAGCCCCGGGGGGGTGAACACTGAAGCTTTCTTT. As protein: CASSPGGVNTEAFF.

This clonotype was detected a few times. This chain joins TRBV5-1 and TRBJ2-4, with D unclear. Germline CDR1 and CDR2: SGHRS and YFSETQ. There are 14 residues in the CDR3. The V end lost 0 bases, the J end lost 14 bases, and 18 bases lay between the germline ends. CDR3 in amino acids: CASSLVGTGQSEYF. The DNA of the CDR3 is TGCGCCAGCAGCTTGGTGGGAACTGGGCAGTCCGAGTACTTC.

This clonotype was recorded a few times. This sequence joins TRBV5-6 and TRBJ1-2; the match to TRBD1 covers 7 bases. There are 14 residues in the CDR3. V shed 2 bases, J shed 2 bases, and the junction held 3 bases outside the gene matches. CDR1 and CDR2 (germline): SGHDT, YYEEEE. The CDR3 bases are TGTGCCAGCAGCTTCGGACAGGCGAACTATGGCTACACCTTC. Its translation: CASSFGQANYGYTF. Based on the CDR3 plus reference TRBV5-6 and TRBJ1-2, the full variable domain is DAGVTQSPTHLIKTRGQQVTLRCSPKSGHDTVSWYQQALGQGPQFIFQYYEEEERQRGNFPDRFSGHQFPNYSSELNVNALLLGDSALYLCASSFGQANYGYTFGSGTRLTVV.

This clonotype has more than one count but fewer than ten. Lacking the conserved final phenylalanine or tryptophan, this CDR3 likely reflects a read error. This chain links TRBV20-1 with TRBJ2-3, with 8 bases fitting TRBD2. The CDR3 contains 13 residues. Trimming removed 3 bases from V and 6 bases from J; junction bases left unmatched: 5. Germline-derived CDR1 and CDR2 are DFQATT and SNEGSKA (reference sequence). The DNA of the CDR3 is TGCAGTGCTAGCGGGAGGGCCCGGGATACGCAGTATCTT. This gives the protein CSASGRARDTQYL.

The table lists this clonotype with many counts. The DNA for the CDR3 is TGCAGTGCCCATCGTCGGGGCGGCAATCAGCCCCAGCATTTT. This gives the protein CSAHRRGGNQPQHF. The V call is TRBV20-1, the J call TRBJ1-5; D is perhaps TRBD1 (5 bases). Germline values: CDR1 DFQATT, CDR2 SNEGSKA (reference sequence). Trimming took 6 bases from V and 2 from J, leaving 14 bases between them. This CDR3 comprises 14 residues.

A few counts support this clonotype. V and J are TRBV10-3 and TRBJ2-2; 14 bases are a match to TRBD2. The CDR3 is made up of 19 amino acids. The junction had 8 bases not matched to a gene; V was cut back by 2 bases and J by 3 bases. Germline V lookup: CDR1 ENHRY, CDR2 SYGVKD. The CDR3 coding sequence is TGTGCCATCAGTGAGGCGCCGGGACTAGCGGGGGAGCACACCGGGGAGCTGTTTTTT. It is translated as CAISEAPGLAGEHTGELFF.

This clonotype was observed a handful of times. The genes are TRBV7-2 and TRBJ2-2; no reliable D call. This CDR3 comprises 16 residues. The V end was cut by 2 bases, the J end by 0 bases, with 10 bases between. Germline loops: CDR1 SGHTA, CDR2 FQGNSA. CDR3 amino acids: CASSLLQRSNTGELFF. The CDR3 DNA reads TGTGCCAGCAGCTTATTACAGAGGTCGAACACCGGGGAGCTGTTTTTT.

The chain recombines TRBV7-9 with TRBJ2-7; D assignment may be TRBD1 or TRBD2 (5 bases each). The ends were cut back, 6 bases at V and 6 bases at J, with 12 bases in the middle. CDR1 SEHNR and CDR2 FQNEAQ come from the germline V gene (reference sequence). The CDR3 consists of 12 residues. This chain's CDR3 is CASRRPGTEQYF. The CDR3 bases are TGTGCCAGCAGGCGGCCGGGGACCGAGCAGTACTTC.

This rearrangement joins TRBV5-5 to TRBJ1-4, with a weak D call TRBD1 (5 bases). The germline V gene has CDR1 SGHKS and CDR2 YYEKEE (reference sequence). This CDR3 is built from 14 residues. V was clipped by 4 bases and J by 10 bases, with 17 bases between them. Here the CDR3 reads CASSTPGFGGKLFF. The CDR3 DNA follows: TGTGCCAGCAGCACACCGGGCTTCGGGGGAAAACTGTTTTTT.

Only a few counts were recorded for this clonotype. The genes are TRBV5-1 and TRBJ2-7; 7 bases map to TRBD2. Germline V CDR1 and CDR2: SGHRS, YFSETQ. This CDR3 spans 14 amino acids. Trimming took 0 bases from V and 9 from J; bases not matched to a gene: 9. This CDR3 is CASSLGPRSGGQYF. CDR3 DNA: TGCGCCAGCAGCTTGGGTCCCCGATCGGGGGGGCAGTACTTC. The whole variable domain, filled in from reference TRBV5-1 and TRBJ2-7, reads KAGVTQTPRYLIKTRGQQVTLSCSPISGHRSVSWYQQTPGQGLQFLFEYFSETQRNKGNFPGRFSGRQFSNSRSEMNVSTLELGDSALYLCASSLGPRSGGQYFGPGTRLTVT.

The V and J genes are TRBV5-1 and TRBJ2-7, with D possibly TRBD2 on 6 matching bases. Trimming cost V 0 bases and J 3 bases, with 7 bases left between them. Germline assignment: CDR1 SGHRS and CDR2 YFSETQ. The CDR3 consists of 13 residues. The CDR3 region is CASSLERVYEQYF. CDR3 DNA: TGCGCCAGCAGCTTGGAGCGGGTCTACGAGCAGTACTTC.

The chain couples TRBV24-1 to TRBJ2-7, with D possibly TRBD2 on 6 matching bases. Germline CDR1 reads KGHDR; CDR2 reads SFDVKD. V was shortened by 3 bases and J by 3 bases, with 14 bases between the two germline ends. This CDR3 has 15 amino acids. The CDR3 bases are TGTGCCACCAGTGATCCCGGGAGTCCGTACTACGAGCAGTACTTC. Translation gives CATSDPGSPYYEQYF.

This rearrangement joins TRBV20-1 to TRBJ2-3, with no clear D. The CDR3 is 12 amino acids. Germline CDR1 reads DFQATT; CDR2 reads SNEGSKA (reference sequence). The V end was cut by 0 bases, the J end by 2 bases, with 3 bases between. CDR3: CSARELTDTQYF. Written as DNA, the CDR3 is TGCAGTGCTAGAGAACTCACAGATACGCAGTATTTT.

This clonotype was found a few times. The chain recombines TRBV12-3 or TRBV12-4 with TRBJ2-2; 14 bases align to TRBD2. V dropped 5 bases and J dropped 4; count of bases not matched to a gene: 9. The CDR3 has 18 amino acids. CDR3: CASSRLAGGPRGTGELFF. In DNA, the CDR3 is TGTGCCAGCAGTCGACTAGCGGGAGGGCCGCGGGGCACCGGGGAGCTGTTTTTT.

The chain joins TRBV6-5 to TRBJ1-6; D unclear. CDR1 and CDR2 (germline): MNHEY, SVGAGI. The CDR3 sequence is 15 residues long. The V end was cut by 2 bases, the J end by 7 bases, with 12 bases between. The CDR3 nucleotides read TGTGCCAGCAGTTACGATTTCGGTCGCAATTCACCCCTCCACTTT. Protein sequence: CASSYDFGRNSPLHF.

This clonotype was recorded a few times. This chain's CDR3 is CASGLLGRGTEAFF. In nucleotides, the CDR3 is TGCGCCAGCGGATTGTTGGGAAGGGGTACTGAAGCTTTCTTT. The chain recombines TRBV5-1 with TRBJ1-1, with D tentatively TRBD1 (5 bases). Germline V CDR1 and CDR2: SGHRS, YFSETQ. The germline V and J ends were trimmed by 7 bases and 5 bases, with 18 bases remaining between them. CDR3 size: 14 residues.

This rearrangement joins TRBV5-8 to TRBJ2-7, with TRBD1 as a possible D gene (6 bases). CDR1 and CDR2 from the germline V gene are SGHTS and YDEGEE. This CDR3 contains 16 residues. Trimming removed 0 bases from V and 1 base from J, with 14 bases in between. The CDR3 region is CASSLAMQGRSYEQYF. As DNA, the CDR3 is TGTGCCAGCAGCTTGGCCATGCAGGGGAGATCCTACGAGCAGTACTTC.

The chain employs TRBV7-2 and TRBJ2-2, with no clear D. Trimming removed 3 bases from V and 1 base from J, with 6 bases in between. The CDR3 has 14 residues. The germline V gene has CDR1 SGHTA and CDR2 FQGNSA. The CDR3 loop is CASSFPLNTGELFF. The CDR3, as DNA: TGTGCCAGCAGCTTCCCGCTGAACACCGGGGAGCTGTTTTTT.

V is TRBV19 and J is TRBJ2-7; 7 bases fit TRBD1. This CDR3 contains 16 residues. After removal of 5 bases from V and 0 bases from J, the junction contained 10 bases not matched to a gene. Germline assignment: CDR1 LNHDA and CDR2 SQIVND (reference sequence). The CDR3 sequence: CASSRRTGYSSYEQYF. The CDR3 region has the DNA TGTGCCAGTAGTCGTCGGACAGGCTATAGCTCCTACGAGCAGTACTTC.

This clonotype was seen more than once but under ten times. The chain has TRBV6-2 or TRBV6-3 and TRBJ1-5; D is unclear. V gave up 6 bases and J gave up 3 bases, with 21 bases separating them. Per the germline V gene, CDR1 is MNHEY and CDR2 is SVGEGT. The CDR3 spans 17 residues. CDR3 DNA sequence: TGTGCCAGCAGCCACCACCGGGCTAGAAGATACAATCAGCCCCAGCATTTT. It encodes CASSHHRARRYNQPQHF.

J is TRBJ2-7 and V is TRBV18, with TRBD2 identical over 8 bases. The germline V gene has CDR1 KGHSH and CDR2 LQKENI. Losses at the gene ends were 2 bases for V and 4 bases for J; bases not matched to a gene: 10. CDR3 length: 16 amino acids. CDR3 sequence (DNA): TGTGCCAGCTCACCAACCTCAGCGGGGGACAAATACGAGCAGTACTTC. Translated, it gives CASSPTSAGDKYEQYF.

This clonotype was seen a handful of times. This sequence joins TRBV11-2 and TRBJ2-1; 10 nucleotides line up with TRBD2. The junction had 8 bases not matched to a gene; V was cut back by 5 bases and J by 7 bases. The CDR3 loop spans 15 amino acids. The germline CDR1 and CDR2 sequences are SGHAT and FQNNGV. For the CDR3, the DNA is TGTGCCAGCAGCCGCCTAGCGGGAGTAGTTAATGAGCAGTTCTTC. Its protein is CASSRLAGVVNEQFF.

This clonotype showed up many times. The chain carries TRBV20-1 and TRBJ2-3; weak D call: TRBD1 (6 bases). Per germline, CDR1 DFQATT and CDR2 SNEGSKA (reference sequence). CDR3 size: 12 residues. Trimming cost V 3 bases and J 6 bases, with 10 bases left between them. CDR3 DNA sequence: TGCAGTGCTAGGTACAGGGTGGATACGCAGTATTTT. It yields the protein CSARYRVDTQYF.

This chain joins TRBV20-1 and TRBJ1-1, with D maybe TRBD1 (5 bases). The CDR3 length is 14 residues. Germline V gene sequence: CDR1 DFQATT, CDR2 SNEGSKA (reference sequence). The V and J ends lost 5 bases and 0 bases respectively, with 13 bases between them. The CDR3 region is CSAPSRGMNTEAFF. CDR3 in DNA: TGCAGTGCTCCCTCTAGGGGCATGAACACTGAAGCTTTCTTT.